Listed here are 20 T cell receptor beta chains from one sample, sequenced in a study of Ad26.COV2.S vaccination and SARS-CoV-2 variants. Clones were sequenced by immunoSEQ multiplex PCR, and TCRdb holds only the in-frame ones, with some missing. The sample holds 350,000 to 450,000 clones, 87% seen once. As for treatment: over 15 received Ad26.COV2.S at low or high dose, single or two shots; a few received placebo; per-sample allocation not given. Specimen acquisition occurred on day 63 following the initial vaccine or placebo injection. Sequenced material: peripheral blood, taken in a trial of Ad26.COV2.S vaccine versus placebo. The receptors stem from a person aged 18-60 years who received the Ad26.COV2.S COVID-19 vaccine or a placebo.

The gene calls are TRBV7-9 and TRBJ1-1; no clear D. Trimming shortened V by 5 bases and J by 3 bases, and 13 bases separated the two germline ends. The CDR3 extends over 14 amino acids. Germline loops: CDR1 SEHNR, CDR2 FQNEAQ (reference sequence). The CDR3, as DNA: TGTGCCAGCAGCCTCGGACGTGGGGACACTGAAGCTTTCTTT. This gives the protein CASSLGRGDTEAFF.

As DNA, the CDR3 is TGTGCCAGCTCACCAGCCCGGGTTCGGGAGCAGTACTTC. It yields the protein CASSPARVREQYF. This chain uses TRBV18 with TRBJ2-7; the D is unclear. Germline CDR1 is KGHSH and CDR2 is LQKENI. The length of the CDR3 is 13 residues. Trimming pared 2 bases from V and 7 bases from J, leaving 12 bases between.

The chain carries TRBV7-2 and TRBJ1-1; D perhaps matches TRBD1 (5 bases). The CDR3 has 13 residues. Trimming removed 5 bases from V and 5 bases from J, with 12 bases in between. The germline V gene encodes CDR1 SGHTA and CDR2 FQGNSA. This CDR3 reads CASSPPGNTEAFF. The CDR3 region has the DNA TGTGCCAGCAGCCCCCCAGGGAATACTGAAGCTTTCTTT.

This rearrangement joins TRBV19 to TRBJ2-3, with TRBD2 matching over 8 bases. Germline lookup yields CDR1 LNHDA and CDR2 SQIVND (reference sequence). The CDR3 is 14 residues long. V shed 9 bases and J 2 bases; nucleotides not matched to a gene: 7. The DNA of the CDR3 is TGTGCCAGCGGCCAGCGGGGGATCACAGATACGCAGTATTTT. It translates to CASGQRGITDTQYF.

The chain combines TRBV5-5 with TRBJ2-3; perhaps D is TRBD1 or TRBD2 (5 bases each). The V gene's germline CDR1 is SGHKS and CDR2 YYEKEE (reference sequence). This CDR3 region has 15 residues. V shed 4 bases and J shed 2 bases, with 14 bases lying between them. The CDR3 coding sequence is TGTGCCAGCAGCCTCAGGTGGGGGTACACAGATACGCAGTATTTT. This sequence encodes CASSLRWGYTDTQYF.

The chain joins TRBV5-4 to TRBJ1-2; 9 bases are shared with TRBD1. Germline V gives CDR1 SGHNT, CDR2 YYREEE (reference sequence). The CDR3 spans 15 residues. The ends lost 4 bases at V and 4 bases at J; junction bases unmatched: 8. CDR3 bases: TGTGCCAGCAGCGCCCGGGACAGGGCTTTCTATGGCTACACCTTC. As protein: CASSARDRAFYGYTF.

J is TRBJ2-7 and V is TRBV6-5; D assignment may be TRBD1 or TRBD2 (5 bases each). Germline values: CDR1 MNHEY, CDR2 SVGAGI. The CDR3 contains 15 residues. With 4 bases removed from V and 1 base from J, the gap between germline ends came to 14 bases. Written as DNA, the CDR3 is TGTGCCAGCAGTTCTTCTAGCTCAGGGTCCTACGAGCAGTACTTC. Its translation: CASSSSSSGSYEQYF.

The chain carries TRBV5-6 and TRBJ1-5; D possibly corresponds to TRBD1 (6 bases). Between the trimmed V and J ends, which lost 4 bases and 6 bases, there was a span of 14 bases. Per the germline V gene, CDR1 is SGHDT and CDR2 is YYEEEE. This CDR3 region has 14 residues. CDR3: CASSRARGGQPQHF. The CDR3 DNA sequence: TGTGCCAGCAGCCGGGCCAGGGGCGGTCAGCCCCAGCATTTT.

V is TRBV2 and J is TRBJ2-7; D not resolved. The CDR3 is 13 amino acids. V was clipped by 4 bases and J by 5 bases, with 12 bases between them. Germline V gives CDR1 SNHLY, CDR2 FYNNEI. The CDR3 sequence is CASSGGLTNEQYF. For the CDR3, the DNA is TGTGCCAGCAGTGGGGGATTGACGAACGAGCAGTACTTC.

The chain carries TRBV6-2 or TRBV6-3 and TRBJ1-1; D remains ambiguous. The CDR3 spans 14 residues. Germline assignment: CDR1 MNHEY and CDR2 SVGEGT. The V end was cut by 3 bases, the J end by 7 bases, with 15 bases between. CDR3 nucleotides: TGTGCCAGCAGTTATCGAGTCAGCCCACGTGAAGCTTTCTTT. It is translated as CASSYRVSPREAFF.

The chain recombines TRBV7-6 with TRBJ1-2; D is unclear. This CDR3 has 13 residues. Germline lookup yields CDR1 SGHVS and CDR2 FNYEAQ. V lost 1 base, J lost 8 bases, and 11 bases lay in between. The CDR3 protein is CASSLDRRGGYTF. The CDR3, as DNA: TGTGCCAGCAGCTTAGACCGTCGTGGGGGCTACACCTTC.

The DNA for the CDR3 is TGTGCCAGCAGGCAATCGTCTGGAAACACCATATATTTT. It translates to CASRQSSGNTIYF. The chain couples TRBV2 to TRBJ1-3; D not certain. Trimming stripped 6 bases from V and 1 base from J, with 7 bases between. The germline CDR1 and CDR2 sequences are SNHLY and FYNNEI. CDR3 size: 13 residues.

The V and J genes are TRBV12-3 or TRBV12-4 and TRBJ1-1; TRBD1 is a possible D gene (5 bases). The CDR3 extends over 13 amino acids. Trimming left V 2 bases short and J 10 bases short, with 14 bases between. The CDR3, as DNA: TGTGCCAGCAGTTTACGTCGCCTCCAGGGAGCTTTCTTT. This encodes CASSLRRLQGAFF.

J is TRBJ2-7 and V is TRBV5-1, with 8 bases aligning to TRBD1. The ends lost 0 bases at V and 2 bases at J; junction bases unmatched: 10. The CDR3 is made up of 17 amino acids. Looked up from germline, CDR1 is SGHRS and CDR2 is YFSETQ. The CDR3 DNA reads TGCGCCAGCAGCTTGGAAGAGAACAGGGGGTATACCTACGAGCAGTACTTC. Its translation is CASSLEENRGYTYEQYF.

The CDR3 nucleotides are TGTGCCAGCAGAGGTGGGGGCCCTGAAGCTTTCTTT. Its translation: CASRGGGPEAFF. J is TRBJ1-1 and V is TRBV5-4, with TRBD1 as a possible D gene (6 bases). The CDR3 contains 12 residues. The V end lost 5 bases, the J end lost 6 bases, and 11 bases lay between the germline ends. CDR1 and CDR2 from the germline V gene are SGHNT and YYREEE (reference sequence).

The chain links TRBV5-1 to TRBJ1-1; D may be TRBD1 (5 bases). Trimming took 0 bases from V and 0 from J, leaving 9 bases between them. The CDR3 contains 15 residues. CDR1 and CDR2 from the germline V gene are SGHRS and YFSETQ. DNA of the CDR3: TGCGCCAGCAGCTTGGGCCAAGGGGTGAACACTGAAGCTTTCTTT. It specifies CASSLGQGVNTEAFF.

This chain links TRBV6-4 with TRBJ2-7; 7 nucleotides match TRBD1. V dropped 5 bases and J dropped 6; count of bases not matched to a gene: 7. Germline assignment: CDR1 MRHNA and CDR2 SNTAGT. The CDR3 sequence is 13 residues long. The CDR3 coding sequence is TGTGCCAGCAGTTATGAAACAGGGGCCGAGCAGTACTTC. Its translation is CASSYETGAEQYF.

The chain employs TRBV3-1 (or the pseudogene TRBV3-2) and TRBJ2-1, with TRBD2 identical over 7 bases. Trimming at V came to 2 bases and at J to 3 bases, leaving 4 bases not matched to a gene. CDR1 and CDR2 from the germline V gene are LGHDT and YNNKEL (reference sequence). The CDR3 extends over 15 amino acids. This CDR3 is CASSQRASGYNEQFF. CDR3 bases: TGTGCCAGCAGCCAACGGGCTAGCGGCTACAATGAGCAGTTCTTC.

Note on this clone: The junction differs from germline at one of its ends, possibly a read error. The CDR3 DNA reads as TGTGCTAGCAGCCCGGGGGCACCCCCACGGCCCGGGGAGCTGTTTTTT. As protein: CASSPGAPPRPGELFF. This chain links TRBV7-7 with TRBJ2-2; D is tentatively TRBD1 or TRBD2 (6 bases each). The CDR3 is made up of 16 amino acids. Germline CDR1 and CDR2: SSHAT and FNYEAQ (reference sequence).

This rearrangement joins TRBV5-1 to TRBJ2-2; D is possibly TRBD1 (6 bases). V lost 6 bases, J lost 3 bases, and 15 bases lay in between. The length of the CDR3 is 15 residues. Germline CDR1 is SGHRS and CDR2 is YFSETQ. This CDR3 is CASKGTIRDTGELFF. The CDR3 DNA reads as TGCGCCAGCAAAGGGACAATCAGGGACACCGGGGAGCTGTTTTTT.